A single sample is the source of the 18 T cell receptor beta chains below, sequenced in a study of lymphopenia after photon versus proton radiotherapy. Only in-frame clones appear in the TCRdb table, and some are missing; sequencing was by immunoSEQ multiplex PCR. The repertoire holds 150,000 to 200,000 clones, with less than 90% as singletons. This specimen was peripheral blood, taken from a patient treated with photon-based radiotherapy. These receptors were collected from a man aged 50 or older with gastric cancer.

The rearrangement joins TRBV30 to TRBJ2-3; D is perhaps TRBD1 or TRBD2 (6 bases each). The CDR3 length is 15 residues. The germline V gene encodes CDR1 GTSNPN and CDR2 SVGIG (reference sequence). The germline V and J ends were trimmed by 2 bases and 0 bases, with 12 bases remaining between them. The CDR3 loop is CAWSRGESSTDTQYF. The CDR3 DNA is TGTGCCTGGAGTAGGGGGGAGAGTAGCACAGATACGCAGTATTTT.

The chain recombines TRBV6-5 with TRBJ2-7; the match to TRBD2 covers 10 bases. V lost 0 bases to trimming and J lost 5 bases; unmatched junction nucleotides: 4. This CDR3 has 15 amino acids. Germline CDR1 and CDR2: MNHEY and SVGAGI. The DNA for the CDR3 is TGTGCCAGCAGTTACTCGAGCGGGAGGGCCAACGAGCAGTACTTC. Its protein is CASSYSSGRANEQYF.

The rearrangement joins TRBV15 to TRBJ2-5, with D tentatively TRBD2 (5 bases). V was clipped by 0 bases and J by 4 bases, with 12 bases between them. The germline V gene encodes CDR1 LNHNV and CDR2 YYDKDF (reference sequence). This CDR3 contains 15 residues. The CDR3: CATSRDSAGLETQYF. The CDR3 DNA is TGTGCCACCAGCAGAGACTCCGCGGGCCTAGAGACCCAGTACTTC.

This sequence joins TRBV4-3 and TRBJ2-3; D perhaps matches TRBD1 (5 bases). This CDR3 has 15 residues. Trimming pared 0 bases from V and 4 bases from J, leaving 11 bases between. Germline assignment: CDR1 LGHNA and CDR2 YSLEER. CDR3 bases: TGCGCCAGCAGCCAAGACAGGGTTTCAGCAGATACGCAGTATTTT. Residues: CASSQDRVSADTQYF.

CDR3 in DNA: TGTGCCAGCAGTCCCCGGGACAGAGGACTCTACGAGCAGTACTTC. This sequence encodes CASSPRDRGLYEQYF. This rearrangement joins TRBV6-5 to TRBJ2-7; 7 bases are shared with TRBD1. Per the germline V gene, CDR1 is MNHEY and CDR2 is SVGAGI. V lost 5 bases and J lost 3; bases outside the gene matches: 10. CDR3 length equals 15 residues.

This chain joins TRBV30 and TRBJ2-3; D is ambiguous. V was clipped by 3 bases and J by 0 bases, with 7 bases between them. From germline, CDR1 is GTSNPN and CDR2 SVGIG (reference sequence). This CDR3 is 13 amino acids long. CDR3 coding DNA: TGTGCCTGGAGATCGACTAGCACAGATACGCAGTATTTT. Protein sequence: CAWRSTSTDTQYF.

The V call is TRBV6-5, the J call TRBJ2-7; D not certain. Trimming removed 2 bases from V and 0 bases from J, with 14 bases in between. Germline CDR1 MNHEY, CDR2 SVGAGI. The CDR3 is made up of 16 amino acids. Here the CDR3 reads CASSYLGYRSSYEQYF. For the CDR3, the DNA is TGTGCCAGCAGTTACCTGGGTTATCGTAGCTCCTACGAGCAGTACTTC.

This chain connects TRBV13 to TRBJ1-2, with 9 bases identical to TRBD1. Germline lookup yields CDR1 PRHDT and CDR2 FYEKMQ (reference sequence). With V trimmed by 4 bases and J by 4 bases, 16 bases remained unmatched. The CDR3 is made up of 18 amino acids. CDR3 sequence (DNA): TGTGCCAGCAGCTCTAGGGGAGATTTGGGACAGGGTCCCTATGGCTACACCTTC. This sequence encodes CASSSRGDLGQGPYGYTF.

The rearrangement joins TRBV2 to TRBJ2-7; D not resolved. Germline values: CDR1 SNHLY, CDR2 FYNNEI. The CDR3 runs to 11 residues. Trimming took off 3 bases at V and 6 bases at J, with 6 bases between the two ends. CDR3 bases: TGTGCCAGCAGTGAGTATGGCGAGCAGTACTTC. Translated, it gives CASSEYGEQYF.

V gene TRBV7-2 combines with J gene TRBJ2-7; D ambiguous. V was trimmed by 5 bases and J by 0 bases, leaving 20 bases between them. CDR3 size: 17 residues. Germline CDR1 and CDR2: SGHTA and FQGNSA. The CDR3 DNA follows: TGTGCCAGCAGCATCAAGGCGGCGAGCGCGAGCTCCTACGAGCAGTACTTC. Protein: CASSIKAASASSYEQYF. The full variable domain, in which reference TRBV7-2 and TRBJ2-7 provide the parts outside the CDR3, is GAGVSQSPSNKVTEKGKDVELRCDPISGHTALYWYRQSLGQGLEFLIYFQGNSAPDKSGLPSDRFSAERTGGSVSTLTIQRTQQEDSAVYLCASSIKAASASSYEQYFGPGTRLTVT.

The V and J genes are TRBV28 and TRBJ2-7; weak D call: TRBD2 (5 bases). V was trimmed by 5 bases and J by 3 bases, leaving 14 bases between them. The CDR3 sequence is 14 residues long. Per the germline V gene, CDR1 is MDHEN and CDR2 is SYDVKM. CDR3 residues: CASSPLSRGYEQYF. CDR3 bases: TGTGCCAGCAGTCCCCTCAGTCGGGGCTACGAGCAGTACTTC. The variable domain in full, completed from reference TRBV28 and TRBJ2-7, reads DVKVTQSSRYLVKRTGEKVFLECVQDMDHENMFWYRQDPGLGLRLIYFSYDVKMKEKGDIPEGYSVSREKKERFSLILESASTNQTSMYLCASSPLSRGYEQYFGPGTRLTVT.

The V call is TRBV10-3, the J call TRBJ2-5, with D maybe TRBD1 (5 bases). The J call may be mistaken, given a closer DNA end match to TRBJ2-7. The CDR3 contains 18 residues. Germline loops: CDR1 ENHRY, CDR2 SYGVKD. CDR3 DNA sequence: TGTGCCATCAGTGAGTCGGGGCAGGGCAGGAGAGTGTCCTACGAGCAGTACTTC. This gives the protein CAISESGQGRRVSYEQYF.

The genes are TRBV6-1 and TRBJ2-1; 9 nucleotides align to TRBD2. V shed 0 bases and J 3 bases; nucleotides not matched to a gene: 6. The germline gives CDR1 MNHNS, CDR2 SASEGT. This CDR3 spans 17 amino acids. CDR3 amino acids: CASSEAPGTSFYNEQFF. CDR3 coding DNA: TGTGCCAGCAGTGAAGCCCCCGGGACTAGCTTCTACAATGAGCAGTTCTTC.

V is TRBV9 and J is TRBJ2-5, with TRBD2 identical over 8 bases. V was clipped by 5 bases and J by 4 bases; unmatched bases: 7. Germline assignment: CDR1 SGDLS and CDR2 YYNGEE. CDR3 length equals 14 residues. The CDR3 DNA is TGTGCCAGCAGTATCGGGACTAGTGGAGAGACCCAGTACTTC. This encodes CASSIGTSGETQYF.

This clone appeared a single time. The rearrangement links TRBV6-6 to TRBJ2-1; 7 bases align to TRBD2. V was clipped by 0 bases and J by 4 bases; unmatched bases: 6. Germline lookup yields CDR1 MNHNY and CDR2 SVGAGI (reference sequence). The CDR3 has 16 amino acids. This chain's CDR3 is CASSYSILAVYNEQFF. The DNA for the CDR3 is TGTGCCAGCAGTTACTCGATTCTAGCGGTTTACAATGAGCAGTTCTTC.

V usage is TRBV5-1 and J usage is TRBJ1-5, with TRBD1 matching 7 bases. The germline V gene encodes CDR1 SGHRS and CDR2 YFSETQ. V shed 4 bases and J 4 bases; nucleotides not matched to a gene: 5. The CDR3 length is 14 residues. The CDR3 DNA is TGCGCCAGCAGCCTAGGGGGCTGGAATCAGCCCCAGCATTTT. The encoded protein is CASSLGGWNQPQHF. Together with reference TRBV5-1 and TRBJ1-5, the CDR3 gives the full variable domain: KAGVTQTPRYLIKTRGQQVTLSCSPISGHRSVSWYQQTPGQGLQFLFEYFSETQRNKGNFPGRFSGRQFSNSRSEMNVSTLELGDSALYLCASSLGGWNQPQHFGDGTRLSIL.

The V call is TRBV4-1, the J call TRBJ1-2; D is undetermined. CDR3 size: 12 residues. CDR1 MGHRA and CDR2 YSYEKL come from the germline V gene. The V end was cut by 0 bases, the J end by 6 bases, with 5 bases between. The CDR3 DNA follows: TGCGCCAGCAGCCAAGAGGGGAATGGCTACACCTTC. This codes for CASSQEGNGYTF.

As for this clone: Since the CDR3 does not end with the conserved phenylalanine or tryptophan, this likely comes from a read error. The DNA is left out, because the CDR3 cannot be placed on it with certainty; the CDR3 is given as TCRdb lists it. The chain joins TRBV7-9 to TRBJ1-1; the table's D gene call, TRBD1, was not cross checked with the DNA. Per germline, CDR1 SEHNR and CDR2 FQNEAQ (reference sequence). The CDR3 is made up of 13 amino acids, end residues included. The chain's CDR3 is CASSIHSGTGIFG.